The clone carrying this TCR beta chain was seen ten or more times. The entry originates in a study of T cell repertoires in cytomegalovirus infection. TCRdb reprocessed the reads with MiXCR, giving one entry per CDR3 protein. Of about 260,000 distinct CDR3 sequences in the sample, roughly 13% were seen once. Germline V gene data show CDR1 as MDHEN and CDR2 as SYDVKM. The V and J ends lost 5 bases and 0 bases respectively, with 20 bases between them. The CDR3 loop spans 17 amino acids. Sample: PBMCs. This receptor was identified in a human donor in good health (CMV status not recorded). Some clones in this sample may be carry-over from other donors' samples. The chain uses TRBV28 and TRBJ2-7; weak D call: TRBD1 (8 bases). This CDR3 is CASSVGGTGMSSYEQYF. In DNA form, the CDR3 reads TGTGCCAGCAGTGTGGGGGGGACAGGAATGAGCTCCTACGAGCAGTACTTC.